These T cell receptor beta chains were read from a single sample in a study of siplizumab effects on memory and regulatory T cells. TCRdb's table, derived via immunoSEQ multiplex PCR, lists solely in-frame clones and lacks some. The repertoire holds around 100,000 clones, 75% to 95% seen once, with about 2.4% in the top ten. The sequenced sample consisted of CD4+ T cells sorted from blood. The receptors come from a human donor in good health. Some clones in this sample may be carry-over from other donors' samples. CDR3s include the opening cysteine and the closing phenylalanine or tryptophan. Fields, in order: D gene, J gene, clone size, V gene, CDR3 length, CDR3 DNA, CDR3 protein. A D gene is named only where the DNA matches it firmly. The size of a clone is reported for some rows only, either as once, few or many, or as a class for expanded clones.

NA TRBJ2-1 NA TRBV5-4 18 TGTGCCAGCAGCTCTTGGGGCGCTTCGGCGGACGGAAACAATGAGCAGTTCTTC CASSSWGASADGNNEQFF
TRBD2 TRBJ2-2 NA TRBV9 15 TGTGCCAGCAGCGTATCCGGGAGGGACACCGGGGAGCTGTTTTTT CASSVSGRDTGELFF
NA TRBJ2-3 NA TRBV7-8 15 TGTGCCAGCAGCTTAGTAACTTATAGCACAGATACGCAGTATTTT CASSLVTYSTDTQYF
TRBD1 TRBJ2-7 NA TRBV15 16 TGTGCCACCAGCACACGGGACAGGGCTCCTTCCTACGAGCAGTACTTC CATSTRDRAPSYEQYF
NA TRBJ2-7 NA TRBV6-5 12 TGTGCCAGCAGTTCTAGTTTTTACGAGCAGTACTTC CASSSSFYEQYF
TRBD1 TRBJ2-3 NA TRBV29-1 15 TGCAGCGTTGAATTAGATACAGGGGGCCCAGATACGCAGTATTTT CSVELDTGGPDTQYF
TRBD2 TRBJ2-3 NA TRBV5-4 19 TGTGCCAGCAGCTCGAGAGGACTAGGGGCATCTAGTGTCACAGATACGCAGTATTTT CASSSRGLGASSVTDTQYF
TRBD2 TRBJ2-1 NA TRBV6-5 13 TGTGCCAGCAGGACTAGCGGTTACAATGAGCAGTTCTTC CASRTSGYNEQFF
NA TRBJ2-1 NA TRBV29-1 15 TGCAGCGTAGGCGCCGGGACACTCTCCTACAATGAGCAGTTCTTC CSVGAGTLSYNEQFF
TRBD2 TRBJ2-7 NA TRBV5-5 16 TGTGCCAGCAGCTTGGGTGATAGCGGGTCGTCTAGCGAGCAGTACTTC CASSLGDSGSSSEQYF
TRBD2 TRBJ2-3 NA TRBV10-2 15 TGCGCCAGCAGTGAGTTTCAGCGGGAGTTGGATACGCAGTATTTT CASSEFQRELDTQYF
NA TRBJ2-1 NA TRBV4-1 14 TGCGCCAGCAGCCAAGTCTCAGGGGACAATGAGCAGTTCTTC CASSQVSGDNEQFF
NA TRBJ2-6 NA TRBV28 17 TGTGCCAGCAGTCGAGGAGGACAGCCCTCTGGGGCCAACGTCCTGACTTTC CASSRGGQPSGANVLTF
NA TRBJ1-1 NA TRBV30 12 TGTGCCTGGAGTGTACGGGGCCGGCGTGCTTTCTTT CAWSVRGRRAFF
NA TRBJ2-1 NA TRBV13 16 TGTGCCAGCAGCTTAGATTTTTTGGGGCAGAGCAATGAGCAGTTCTTC CASSLDFLGQSNEQFF
TRBD2 TRBJ2-1 NA TRBV5-6 18 TGTGCCAGCAGCTTGGACGGGCTGAGGCTAGCGGGAGGCAATGAGCAGTTCTTC CASSLDGLRLAGGNEQFF
NA TRBJ2-5 NA TRBV10-3 13 TGTGCCATCACCCGGACTATCGGGGAGACCCAGTACTTC CAITRTIGETQYF
NA TRBJ2-5 NA TRBV27 14 TGTGCCAGCAGTTTATGGGCGGGTGGAGAGACCCAGTACTTC CASSLWAGGETQYF
NA TRBJ2-1 once TRBV5-6 13 TGTGCCAGCAGCTTGCTATGGGTGAATGAGCAGTTCTTC CASSLLWVNEQFF
TRBD1 TRBJ2-5 NA TRBV7-8 17 TGTGCCAGCAGCTTAGGAAGTAGGGACAGGGAAGAAGAGACCCAGTACTTC CASSLGSRDREEETQYF
NA TRBJ1-3 NA TRBV15 16 TGTGCCACCAGCCCTAAAGACGGGAGCTCTGGAAACACCATATATTTT CATSPKDGSSGNTIYF
NA TRBJ1-1 few TRBV5-1 12 TGCGCCAGCAGCTCCGGAGGTACTGAAGCTTTCTTT CASSSGGTEAFF
NA TRBJ1-2 NA TRBV6-5 15 TGTGCCAGCGGCCGGGGGCAGGAGGATTTCTATGGCTACACCTTC CASGRGQEDFYGYTF
NA TRBJ2-7 NA TRBV7-2 12 TGTGCCAGCAGCCGGCGGGGAAACGAGCAGTACTTC CASSRRGNEQYF
NA TRBJ2-5 NA TRBV6-5 15 TGTGCCAGCAGTTACGGCCGGGCAGGCCAAGAGACCCAGTACTTC CASSYGRAGQETQYF
NA TRBJ2-5 once TRBV5-3 15 TGTGCCAGAAGCTTGGGCCGGGACATGAGCGAGACCCAGTACTTC CARSLGRDMSETQYF
NA TRBJ2-1 NA TRBV2 14 TGTGCCAGCAGTGCCCAGGGAGGAGGCAATGAGCAGTTCTTC CASSAQGGGNEQFF
TRBD1 TRBJ1-2 NA TRBV4-1 16 TGCGCCAGCAGCCAAGGGGGGACAGTCCCTAACTATGGCTACACCTTC CASSQGGTVPNYGYTF
TRBD1 TRBJ1-2 NA TRBV5-4 14 TGTGCCAGCAGCCAACCGGGACAGGGGGCTGGCTACACCTTC CASSQPGQGAGYTF